The present TCR beta chain was sequenced within a study of blood T cell repertoires in COVID-19. On the study more broadly: Donors in the United States, Italy and Spain gave samples during acute or convalescent COVID-19. From T cells, B-cell-depleted T cells, or PBMCs came the material, which was cDNA or gDNA.

Original processing notes: Amplification of reference gene primers provided the estimated nucleated cell counts. TCRdb's copy holds only in-frame clones and misses some; the assay was immunoSEQ multiplex PCR. V and J calls and clone size follow that table, whereas D and trimming were derived from the DNA. Altogether roughly 150,000 clones are present, roughly 82% being singletons, with the ten largest covering 7.2%. The V end was cut by 0 bases, the J end by 2 bases, with 20 bases between. The CDR3 extends over 18 amino acids. CDR1 is LGHDT, CDR2 YNNKEL, per germline (reference sequence). The chain recombines TRBV3-1 (or the pseudogene TRBV3-2) with TRBJ2-7; D unresolved. This receptor was obtained from a woman aged 50 to 60 in a cohort sampled during active or convalescent COVID-19. The specimen was peripheral blood. CDR3 sequence (DNA): TGTGCCAGCAGCCAAGATGGGTCTCCTACGGGTACGACCTACGAGCAGTACTTC. Translation: CASSQDGSPTGTTYEQYF.